The following is a TCR beta chain sequence with its context. Its specificity is unknown. These data belong to a study of OX40 agonist ivuxolimab in advanced cancers. Study conclusions and caveats: More expanded clones were seen, on average, in CD8+ T cells than in CD4+. Within 6 weeks, CD4+ and CD8+ blood T cells expanded clonally at 0.1 to 3.0 mg/kg.

The table came from immunoSEQ multiplex PCR; TCRdb's copy has only in-frame clones and leaves some out. The repertoire has about 50,000 clones, roughly three quarters of them found once; the top ten carry around 4%. With autoimmune disease history or systemic immunosuppression, patients were excluded. This receptor was obtained from an adult with an advanced solid tumor such as melanoma, head and neck, liver or kidney cancer. Sequenced here: CD4+ or CD8+ T cells sorted from blood, sampled in a trial of the OX40 agonist ivuxolimab.

Here the CDR3 reads CASSSGAGGSYNEQFF. The CDR3, as DNA: TGTGCCAGCAGCTCGGGGGCGGGGGGGTCCTACAATGAGCAGTTCTTC. This chain connects TRBV7-9 to TRBJ2-1, with 9 bases that match TRBD2. CDR3 size: 16 residues. Germline CDR1 reads SEHNR; CDR2 reads FQNEAQ (reference sequence). J was trimmed by 1 base and V by 4 bases; bases with no gene match: 5. Drawing the rest from reference TRBV7-9 and TRBJ2-1, the complete variable domain is DTGVSQNPRHKITKRGQNVTFRCDPISEHNRLYWYRQTLGQGPEFLTYFQNEAQLEKSRLLSDRFSAERPKGSFSTLEIQRTEQGDSAMYLCASSSGAGGSYNEQFFGPGTRLTVL.